The 27 T cell receptor beta chains in this list originate from one sample, sequenced in a study of blood T cells in healthy people across ages. The authors ran a second PCR of 7 to 11 cycles using a sample-barcoded 5' primer and a J-beta primer mix. TCRdb recomputed calls from the 5' RACE reads with MiXCR, one row per CDR3 protein. The data contain approximately 670,000 distinct CDR3 sequences, less than 45% of them seen just once; the ten biggest clones take up approximately 29%. Sequencing used blood. Source of these receptors: a man older than 75 in good health.

In this sample, this clonotype turned up many times. This chain links TRBV29-1 with TRBJ2-7; 8 bases are a match to TRBD2. This CDR3 has 16 residues. The V gene's germline CDR1 is SQVTM and CDR2 ANQGSEA. Losses at the gene ends were 4 bases for V and 6 bases for J; bases not matched to a gene: 17. CDR3 loop: CSVAYTSGRDKGEQYF. The CDR3 DNA reads TGCAGCGTTGCCTATACTAGCGGACGGGATAAGGGCGAGCAGTACTTC.

This clonotype was observed a single time. The germline gene is not matched at one end of the junction; a read error may be the cause. The V gene is TRBV10-3, the J gene TRBJ2-5, with D perhaps TRBD1 or TRBD2 (5 bases each). Germline CDR1 is ENHRY and CDR2 is SYGVKD. The CDR3 runs to 15 residues. CDR3 sequence: CVISPMQGPQETQYF. The CDR3 coding sequence is TGTGTCATCAGCCCCATGCAGGGACCCCAAGAGACCCAGTACTTC.

The chain employs TRBV7-9 and TRBJ2-1; D possibly corresponds to TRBD2 (7 bases). V was trimmed by 3 bases and J by 6 bases, leaving 18 bases between them. Germline V gives CDR1 SEHNR, CDR2 FQNEAQ (reference sequence). CDR3 length equals 16 residues. This CDR3 is CASSFEGGRLPNEQFF. Written as DNA, the CDR3 is TGTGCCAGCAGCTTCGAGGGGGGGAGGCTGCCCAATGAGCAGTTCTTC.

The gene calls are TRBV12-3 or TRBV12-4 and TRBJ2-5; 8 nucleotides line up with TRBD2. Trimming cost V 8 bases and J 4 bases; bases outside gene matches: 6. There are 13 residues in the CDR3. Here the CDR3 reads CASVISGTETQYF. CDR3 sequence (DNA): TGTGCCAGCGTCATTAGCGGGACAGAGACCCAGTACTTC.

This clonotype has a count of ten or more. The chain has TRBV7-2 and TRBJ2-6, with 8 bases lining up with TRBD2. This CDR3 comprises 17 residues. V lost 7 bases to trimming and J lost 3 bases; unmatched junction nucleotides: 11. Germline lookup yields CDR1 SGHTA and CDR2 FQGNSA. The CDR3: CASTQHGGGSGANVLTF. DNA of the CDR3: TGTGCCAGCACCCAGCACGGGGGGGGAAGTGGGGCCAACGTCCTGACTTTC.

V usage is TRBV11-3 and J usage is TRBJ2-1, with 10 bases that match TRBD1. The J call may be mistaken, given a closer DNA end match to TRBJ2-7. This CDR3 has 17 residues. Germline-derived CDR1 and CDR2 are SGHNT and YENEEA. Here the CDR3 reads CASSLGQGAYSYNEQYF. Written as DNA, the CDR3 is TGTGCCAGCAGCTTAGGACAGGGGGCCTATTCCTACAATGAGCAGTACTTC.

This clonotype came up a few times. J is TRBJ2-5 and V is TRBV11-3, with D perhaps matching TRBD2 (5 bases). This CDR3 is built from 15 residues. Germline CDR1 SGHNT, CDR2 YENEEA. The V end lost 6 bases, the J end lost 2 bases, and 16 bases lay between the germline ends. The CDR3 coding sequence is TGTGCCAGCAGTCGTGGGAGTACTTTACAAGAGACCCAGTACTTC. It is translated as CASSRGSTLQETQYF. Looking up the rest from reference TRBV11-3 and TRBJ2-5 gives the full variable domain: EAGVVQSPRYKIIEKKQPVAFWCNPISGHNTLYWYLQNLGQGPELLIRYENEEAVDDSQLPKDRFSAERLKGVDSTLKIQPAELGDSAVYLCASSRGSTLQETQYFGPGTRLLVL.

The chain employs TRBV7-9 and TRBJ2-7; TRBD1 agrees at 8 bases. V shed 0 bases, J shed 7 bases, and the junction held 17 bases outside the gene matches. CDR1 and CDR2 from the germline V gene are SEHNR and FQNEAQ (reference sequence). This CDR3 contains 18 residues. The DNA of the CDR3 is TGTGCCAGCAGCTTAGCTTCGCCCGGGACAGGAATGTCGGAAGAGCAGTACTTC. As protein: CASSLASPGTGMSEEQYF.

In the case of this clonotype: One junction end does not reproduce the germline sequence, and a read error may be involved. V gene TRBV5-1 combines with J gene TRBJ2-6, with 9 positions matching TRBD1. Looked up from germline, CDR1 is SGHRS and CDR2 is YFSETQ. The CDR3 loop spans 15 amino acids. This CDR3 is CASKGTGTWADVLTF. DNA of the CDR3: TGCGCCAGCAAGGGGACAGGGACGTGGGCCGACGTCCTGACTTTC.

CDR3 region: CASSEDGNRGLHGYTF. The CDR3 nucleotides are TGTGCCAGCAGTGAAGACGGGAACAGGGGACTACATGGCTACACCTTC. This chain joins TRBV6-1 and TRBJ1-2, with 7 bases lining up with TRBD1. The germline gives CDR1 MNHNS, CDR2 SASEGT. With 1 base clipped from V and 6 bases from J, the junction kept 11 bases outside the gene matches. This CDR3 comprises 16 residues.

This chain joins TRBV6-6 and TRBJ1-5; possibly TRBD1 for D (5 bases). This CDR3 is built from 16 residues. V lost 5 bases to trimming and J lost 9 bases, with 23 bases between them. Germline V lookup: CDR1 MNHNY, CDR2 SVGAGI (reference sequence). The CDR3 loop reads CASSPPRGRDKRPQHF. In DNA form, the CDR3 reads TGTGCCAGCAGTCCTCCGAGGGGCAGGGATAAGCGGCCCCAGCATTTT.

The chain combines TRBV7-8 with TRBJ2-7, with D hard to call. Per the germline V gene, CDR1 is SGHVS and CDR2 is FQNEAQ. Trimming took 5 bases from V and 2 from J, leaving 10 bases between them. This CDR3 region has 13 residues. For the CDR3, the DNA is TGTGCCAGCAGCCCCCCGTGGGCCTACGAGCAGTACTTC. It is translated as CASSPPWAYEQYF.

The chain carries TRBV5-1 and TRBJ2-4; 8 bases match TRBD1. Trimming at V came to 7 bases and at J to 4 bases, leaving 19 bases not matched to a gene. The CDR3 loop spans 18 amino acids. Germline CDR1 SGHRS, CDR2 YFSETQ. The CDR3 nucleotides are TGCGCCAGCGCTCCGACAGGGGCCCTAACGGGATTAAAAAACATTCAGTACTTC. It yields the protein CASAPTGALTGLKNIQYF.

The V call is TRBV4-2, the J call TRBJ2-4, with D hard to call. The J call is uncertain, as TRBJ2-7 better fits the DNA end. The CDR3 extends over 16 amino acids. Germline values: CDR1 LGHNA, CDR2 YNFKEQ. The DNA for the CDR3 is TGTGCCAGCAGCCAAGATAGGACCCAACAGTCCCACGAGCAGTACTTC. Translated: CASSQDRTQQSHEQYF.

V gene TRBV18 combines with J gene TRBJ1-1; D is unresolved. Germline CDR1 KGHSH, CDR2 LQKENI. The CDR3 runs 14 residues. V lost 1 base and J 6 bases, leaving 12 bases between the germline ends. CDR3 loop: CASSPLTTVAEAFF. CDR3 DNA sequence: TGTGCCAGCTCACCACTTACAACGGTGGCTGAAGCTTTCTTT.

A few counts support this clonotype. The chain combines TRBV28 with TRBJ2-4, with 12 bases aligning to TRBD1. The J call is uncertain, as TRBJ2-7 better fits the DNA end. This CDR3 is built from 15 residues. CDR1 and CDR2 from the germline V gene are MDHEN and SYDVKM. CDR3 residues: CASSLLGTGGLEQYF. CDR3 bases: TGTGCCAGCAGTTTATTGGGGACAGGGGGCCTCGAGCAGTACTTC.

The table lists this clonotype with a few counts. This rearrangement joins TRBV7-9 to TRBJ1-2; D call uncertain. V was cut by 1 base and J by 4 bases, with 4 bases left in between. The CDR3 has 12 amino acids. Germline assignment: CDR1 SEHNR and CDR2 FQNEAQ (reference sequence). The CDR3 here is CASSLEVYGYTF. CDR3 in DNA: TGTGCCAGCAGCTTAGAAGTCTATGGCTACACCTTC.

Only a few counts were recorded for this clonotype. The chain combines TRBV20-1 with TRBJ2-3; 10 bases line up with TRBD2. Trimming cost V 5 bases and J 4 bases; bases outside gene matches: 6. The CDR3 runs 14 residues. Germline V gene lookup returns CDR1 DFQATT and CDR2 SNEGSKA (reference sequence). The CDR3 coding sequence is TGCAGTGCTCTTCTAGCGGGGGAGTCAGATACGCAGTATTTT. Translated: CSALLAGESDTQYF.

The table lists this clonotype with a few counts. The chain joins TRBV9 to TRBJ2-5; 7 bases fit TRBD2. The CDR3 runs 16 residues. Per germline, CDR1 SGDLS and CDR2 YYNGEE. The trim removed 3 bases at V and 1 base at J, leaving 9 bases unmatched. The CDR3 region is CASSAPGLRFQETQYF. The DNA for the CDR3 is TGTGCCAGCAGCGCCCCGGGACTACGCTTCCAAGAGACCCAGTACTTC.

This chain links TRBV5-5 with TRBJ1-2; 8 bases align to TRBD1. The CDR3 runs to 15 residues. Germline assignment: CDR1 SGHKS and CDR2 YYEKEE (reference sequence). V shed 3 bases, J shed 4 bases, and the junction held 8 bases outside the gene matches. The CDR3 nucleotides are TGTGCCAGCAGCTCGGGACAGGTCGGGCCCTATGGCTACACCTTC. Protein sequence: CASSSGQVGPYGYTF.

In regard to this clonotype: One junction end does not reproduce the germline sequence, and a read error may be involved. The V gene is TRBV4-3, the J gene TRBJ2-1; 10 bases fit TRBD2. CDR3 length: 15 amino acids. Germline lookup yields CDR1 LGHNA and CDR2 YSLEER. CDR3 bases: TGCGCCAGCAGCCCCGGGGGGACTAGCGACCTCCAAGGGGTCTTC. It translates to CASSPGGTSDLQGVF.

This clonotype was picked up a small number of times. The rearrangement uses TRBV6-2 or TRBV6-3 and TRBJ2-7, with TRBD2 identical over 14 bases. The CDR3 loop spans 15 amino acids. Trimming took 6 bases from V and 5 from J; bases not matched to a gene: 6. Per germline, CDR1 MNHEY and CDR2 SVGEGT. For the CDR3, the DNA is TGTGCCAGCAGCCCGGGACTAGCGGGGGCTCACGAGCAGTACTTC. The encoded protein is CASSPGLAGAHEQYF.

The table lists this clonotype with a count of one. One end of the junction varies from germline; a read error may be responsible. The gene calls are TRBV20-1 and TRBJ2-1; 9 bases are shared with TRBD1. CDR3 size: 13 residues. Germline values: CDR1 DFQATT, CDR2 SNEGSKA (reference sequence). Here the CDR3 DNA reads TGCAGTGCCCCGGGACAGGGCTACAATGAGCGGTTCTTC. Translating gives CSAPGQGYNERFF.

There are many counts of this clonotype. The CDR3 loop reads CASSFLRQGDYEQYF. The CDR3 region has the DNA TGCGCCAGCAGCTTCTTGAGACAGGGAGACTACGAGCAGTACTTC. The chain has TRBV5-1 and TRBJ2-7, with 7 positions matching TRBD1. Trimming at V came to 2 bases and at J to 3 bases, leaving 8 bases not matched to a gene. This CDR3 contains 15 residues. The V gene's germline CDR1 is SGHRS and CDR2 YFSETQ.

The chain recombines TRBV20-1 with TRBJ1-2; tentative D call: TRBD1 (6 bases). Germline V gene data show CDR1 as DFQATT and CDR2 as SNEGSKA (reference sequence). The length of the CDR3 is 13 residues. V lost 3 bases and J 4 bases, leaving 12 bases between the germline ends. The DNA for the CDR3 is TGCAGTGCTAGTGCAGGGGCGGGCTATGGCTACACCTTC. It is translated as CSASAGAGYGYTF.

This clonotype showed up just a few times. The chain combines TRBV6-1 with TRBJ2-1; 10 bases fit TRBD2. Germline V lookup: CDR1 MNHNS, CDR2 SASEGT. The CDR3 extends over 16 amino acids. Unmatched junction bases numbered 6, after V lost 7 bases and J lost 0 bases. This CDR3 reads CASIGASGGSYNEQFF. The CDR3 nucleotides read TGTGCCAGCATCGGGGCTAGCGGGGGCTCCTACAATGAGCAGTTCTTC.

This clonotype was detected a few times. The gene calls are TRBV20-1 and TRBJ1-1; 7 bases are shared with TRBD1. With V trimmed by 5 bases and J by 8 bases, 14 bases remained unmatched. The CDR3 loop spans 14 amino acids. CDR1 is DFQATT, CDR2 SNEGSKA, per germline (reference sequence). As DNA, the CDR3 is TGCAGTGCTGGACCCCGGGACAGACCTGTGGAAGCTTTCTTT. Its protein product is CSAGPRDRPVEAFF.